This is a list of T cell receptor beta chains from one sample in a study of blood T cell repertoires in COVID-19. Profiled with immunoSEQ multiplex PCR; TCRdb holds only in-frame clones, not every one. The data contain 140,000 to 150,000 clones, about nine tenths of them singletons. Sample: peripheral blood. The receptors stem from a human donor in a cohort sampled during active COVID-19. Each CDR3 is given with its conserved first and last residue. D genes are given only for firm matches. Where a row states a size, it is once, few, many or the class of an expanded clone; other rows omit it.

clone size	D gene	V gene	J gene	CDR3 protein	CDR3 DNA
once	TRBD2	TRBV5-1	TRBJ2-3	CASSLAVAGGTDTQYF	TGCGCCAGCAGCTTGGCCGTGGCGGGAGGCACAGATACGCAGTATTTT
.	.	TRBV7-2	TRBJ2-5	CASSFGLLTQETQYF	TGTGCCAGCAGCTTCGGGTTACTGACGCAAGAGACCCAGTACTTC
.	TRBD1	TRBV19	TRBJ2-7	CASSINSVDRDTYEQYF	TGTGCCAGTAGTATAAATTCGGTGGACAGGGACACCTACGAGCAGTACTTC
.	.	TRBV28	TRBJ1-1	CASTINDGGAGKKAFF	TGTGCCAGCACCATCAATGATGGCGGGGCAGGGAAGAAAGCTTTCTTT
.	.	TRBV6-2/TRBV6-3	TRBJ2-7	CASSYPLGFPGLYEQYF	TGTGCCAGCAGTTACCCCCTCGGATTTCCAGGCCTTTACGAGCAGTACTTC
.	TRBD1	TRBV9	TRBJ2-1	CASSEPSGQGPSLSYNEQFF	TGTGCCAGCAGCGAACCCTCCGGACAGGGGCCCTCTCTGTCCTACAATGAGCAGTTCTTC
.	TRBD2	TRBV30	TRBJ2-5	CAWSVGFLAGGQETQYF	TGTGCCTGGAGTGTAGGGTTCCTGGCGGGAGGACAAGAGACCCAGTACTTC
.	.	TRBV11-3	TRBJ2-1	CASSSPGDEQFF	TGTGCCAGCAGCTCCCCAGGGGATGAGCAGTTCTTC
.	.	TRBV14	TRBJ1-1	CASSPFRGTTVIPEAFF	TGTGCCAGCAGCCCATTCAGAGGGACAACCGTTATCCCTGAAGCTTTCTTT
.	.	TRBV7-8	TRBJ1-2	CASSPRQTTNYGYTF	TGTGCCAGCAGCCCGAGACAGACCACTAACTATGGCTACACCTTC
.	TRBD1	TRBV16	TRBJ1-1	CASSQSRDRGTEAFF	TGTGCCAGCAGCCAATCACGGGACAGGGGAACTGAAGCTTTCTTT
.	.	TRBV27	TRBJ2-7	CASSLSRGSYEQYF	TGTGCCAGCAGTTTAAGTAGGGGTTCCTACGAGCAGTACTTC
once	.	TRBV19	TRBJ1-2	CASNQAQDTNYGYTF	TGTGCCAGTAACCAAGCCCAGGACACAAATTATGGCTACACCTTC
.	TRBD1	TRBV7-9	TRBJ1-4	CASSTPDRGATNEKLFF	TGTGCCAGCAGCACGCCGGACAGGGGCGCAACTAATGAAAAACTGTTTTTT
.	TRBD2	TRBV7-2	TRBJ2-1	CASSPGTSGVYEQFF	TGTGCCAGCAGCCCAGGGACTAGCGGGGTGTATGAGCAGTTCTTC
.	TRBD2	TRBV28	TRBJ2-7	CASTGTSGDKYF	TGTGCCAGCACCGGGACTAGCGGAGATAAGTACTTC
.	TRBD1	TRBV9	TRBJ2-3	CASSVQGAPFDTQYF	TGTGCCAGCAGCGTACAGGGGGCCCCTTTTGATACGCAGTATTTT
.	.	TRBV30	TRBJ1-6	CAWSVKRGSPLHF	TGTGCCTGGAGTGTAAAAAGGGGGTCACCCCTCCACTTT
.	.	TRBV5-1	TRBJ1-2	CASSLVGTKSYGYTF	TGCGCCAGCAGCTTAGTCGGGACAAAGAGCTATGGCTACACCTTC
.	TRBD1	TRBV7-9	TRBJ1-4	CASSRPTGTNEKLFF	TGTGCCAGCAGCAGACCGACAGGGACTAATGAAAAACTGTTTTTT
.	.	TRBV24-1	TRBJ1-2	CATSDTGMSSDGYTF	TGTGCCACCAGTGATACAGGGATGAGTAGTGATGGCTACACCTTC
.	TRBD1	TRBV5-5	TRBJ1-5	CASSVGQGNSNQPQHF	TGTGCCAGCAGCGTTGGACAGGGGAATAGCAATCAGCCCCAGCATTTT
.	.	TRBV3-1/TRBV3-2	TRBJ2-5	CASSQGYSSVRLETQYF	TGTGCCAGCAGCCAAGGGTATTCTAGCGTAAGATTGGAGACCCAGTACTTC
.	.	TRBV25-1	TRBJ1-4	CASSAPPRVGANEKLFF	TGTGCCAGCAGTGCCCCCCCGAGGGTAGGAGCTAATGAAAAACTGTTTTTT
.	TRBD2	TRBV9	TRBJ2-7	CAGSVAGKYEQYF	TGTGCCGGCAGCGTAGCGGGAAAGTACGAGCAGTACTTC
.	.	TRBV19	TRBJ2-1	CASHMGRDSYNEQFF	TGTGCCAGCCATATGGGGCGGGACTCCTACAATGAGCAGTTCTTC
.	TRBD1	TRBV6-1	TRBJ2-3	CASSDYRGIVTDTQYF	TGTGCCAGCAGTGACTACAGGGGGATAGTAACAGATACGCAGTATTTT
.	.	TRBV29-1	TRBJ2-1	CSVAGAVGKQFF	TGCAGCGTTGCAGGGGCCGTAGGAAAGCAGTTCTTC
.	.	TRBV6-5	TRBJ1-1	CASRRMNTEAFF	TGTGCCAGCAGGCGCATGAACACTGAAGCTTTCTTT
once	TRBD2	TRBV5-4	TRBJ2-3	CASSFSGGPPTDTQYF	TGTGCCAGCAGCTTTAGCGGGGGGCCCCCCACAGATACGCAGTATTTT
once	.	TRBV5-6	TRBJ1-3	CASSLMGGRGNTIYF	TGTGCCAGCAGCTTGATGGGGGGGCGCGGAAACACCATATATTTT
.	.	TRBV27	TRBJ1-1	CASRRVGGRDEAFF	TGTGCCAGCAGGCGTGTAGGAGGGAGGGATGAAGCTTTCTTT
.	.	TRBV7-3	TRBJ1-1	CASSLGQANTEAFF	TGTGCCAGCAGCTTAGGCCAGGCTAACACTGAAGCTTTCTTT
.	TRBD1	TRBV5-6	TRBJ1-2	CASSPWDRDSYGYTF	TGTGCCAGCAGCCCCTGGGACAGGGATAGCTATGGCTACACCTTC
.	.	TRBV3-1/TRBV3-2	TRBJ2-5	CASSQAGEGETQYF	TGTGCCAGCAGCCAGGCAGGGGAAGGCGAGACCCAGTACTTC
once	TRBD2	TRBV9	TRBJ2-1	CASSPTSGRAYEQFF	TGTGCCAGCAGCCCGACTAGCGGGAGGGCCTATGAGCAGTTCTTC
.	.	TRBV28	TRBJ1-1	CASSSPSTGRVVKAFF	TGTGCCAGCAGTTCACCTTCCACAGGGCGGGTTGTGAAAGCTTTCTTT
.	TRBD2	TRBV11-2	TRBJ2-3	CASSLDQGRGGRDTQYF	TGTGCCAGCAGCTTAGATCAAGGGCGGGGGGGCCGCGATACGCAGTATTTT
.	TRBD2	TRBV7-3	TRBJ2-1	CASSLLAGGSNEQFF	TGTGCCAGCAGCTTATTGGCGGGAGGGTCCAATGAGCAGTTCTTC
few	.	TRBV21-1	TRBJ2-7	CASSKPLRLAYEQYF	TGTGCCAGCAGCAAACCGTTGCGGCTAGCTTACGAGCAGTACTTC
.	.	TRBV19	TRBJ1-1	CASSMGSGNTEAFF	TGTGCCAGTAGTATGGGGAGCGGGAACACTGAAGCTTTCTTT
once	TRBD1	TRBV7-6	TRBJ2-3	CASSLGVTGGKNTQYF	TGTGCCAGCAGCTTGGGAGTGACAGGGGGCAAAAATACGCAGTATTTT
.	TRBD1	TRBV29-1	TRBJ1-2	CSVGQGARGYTF	TGCAGCGTGGGACAGGGGGCGCGCGGCTACACCTTC
.	.	TRBV5-4	TRBJ2-1	CASSFKYRGWGEQFF	TGTGCCAGCAGCTTCAAATACCGGGGATGGGGTGAGCAGTTCTTC
.	TRBD2	TRBV7-7	TRBJ2-3	CASSPTGDYTDTQYF	TGTGCTAGCAGCCCAACGGGGGACTACACAGATACGCAGTATTTT
few	TRBD1	TRBV7-9	TRBJ1-6	CASSLAYSGQMNSPLHF	TGTGCCAGCAGCTTAGCTTACTCGGGACAGATGAATTCACCCCTCCACTTT